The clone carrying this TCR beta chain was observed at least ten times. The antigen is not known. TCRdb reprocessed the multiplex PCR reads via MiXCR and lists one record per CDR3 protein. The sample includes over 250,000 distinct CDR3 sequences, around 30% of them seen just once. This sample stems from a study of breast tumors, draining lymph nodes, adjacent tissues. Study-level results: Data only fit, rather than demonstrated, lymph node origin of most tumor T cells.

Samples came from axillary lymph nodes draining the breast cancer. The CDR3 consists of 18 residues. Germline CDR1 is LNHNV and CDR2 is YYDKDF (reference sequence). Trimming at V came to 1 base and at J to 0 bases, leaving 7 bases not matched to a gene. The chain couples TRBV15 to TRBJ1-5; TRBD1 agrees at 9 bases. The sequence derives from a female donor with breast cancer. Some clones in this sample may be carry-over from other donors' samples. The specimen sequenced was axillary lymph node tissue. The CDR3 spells CATSRVGTGIYSNQPQHF. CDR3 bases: TGTGCCACCAGCAGAGTGGGGACAGGGATCTATAGCAATCAGCCCCAGCATTTT.